These T cell receptor beta chains were read from a single sample in a study of vaccination effects on CD4 cells after COVID-19. Measured with immunoSEQ multiplex PCR; TCRdb has only the in-frame clones, and not every one. This table holds approximately 37,000 clones, 60% to 75% found once. No antigens are known for them. The material was CD4+ T cells from PBMCs cultured without peptide, obtained before COVID-19 vaccination. The receptors originated from a human donor who received a COVID-19 vaccine. The conserved cysteine and the conserved F or W are not part of the CDR3 here.

CDR3 protein,CDR3 length,V gene,J gene
ASTPSGTTYNEQF,13,TRBV13,TRBJ2-1
ASSPDLGQPGYT,12,TRBV5-4,TRBJ1-2
ASKGQTKPEAF,11,TRBV21-1,TRBJ1-1
ASRTANYGYT,10,TRBV6-6,TRBJ1-2
ASSSHRLGNNEQF,13,TRBV11-2,TRBJ2-1
ATSKDRGGTEAF,12,TRBV15,TRBJ1-1
ASRTYGYT,8,TRBV6-5,TRBJ1-2
ASSIQRSGANVLT,13,TRBV19,TRBJ2-6
ASSLGKTSIATNEKLF,16,TRBV5-1,TRBJ1-4
ASSSGVSGFYEQY,13,TRBV6-5,TRBJ2-7
ATSRGTGNTEAF,12,TRBV15,TRBJ1-1
ASSIDAGTTRNEQF,14,TRBV19,TRBJ2-1
ASGAGGSNSPLH,12,TRBV6-5,TRBJ1-6
ATLAGEAYEQY,11,TRBV10-3,TRBJ2-7
ASSQRETQY,9,TRBV6-5,TRBJ2-5
ASSEAGTGGRYT,12,TRBV6-1,TRBJ1-2
ASSYGRLYSPLH,12,TRBV6-5,TRBJ1-6
ASSLTGDYGYT,11,TRBV7-2,TRBJ1-2
ASSFGQPQH,9,TRBV28,TRBJ1-5
ASSLRLAAQETQY,13,TRBV5-4,TRBJ2-5
ASRQGATSAEAQY,13,TRBV19,TRBJ2-5
ASSFPDPQGLETQY,14,TRBV7-8,TRBJ2-5
ASSQVRAPDGDNSPLH,16,TRBV4-2,TRBJ1-6
ASGLRTGDLGELF,13,TRBV12-5,TRBJ2-2
ASSRDRNEKLF,11,TRBV19,TRBJ1-4